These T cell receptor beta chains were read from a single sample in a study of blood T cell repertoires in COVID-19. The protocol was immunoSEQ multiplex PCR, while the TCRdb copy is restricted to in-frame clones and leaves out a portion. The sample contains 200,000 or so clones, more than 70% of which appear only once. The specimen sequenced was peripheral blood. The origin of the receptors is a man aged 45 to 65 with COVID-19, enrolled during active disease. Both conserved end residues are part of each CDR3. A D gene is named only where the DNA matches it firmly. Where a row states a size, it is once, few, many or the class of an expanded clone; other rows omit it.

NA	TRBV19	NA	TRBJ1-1	TGTGCCAGTATCGCGACACTGAACACTGAAGCTTTCTTT	CASIATLNTEAFF
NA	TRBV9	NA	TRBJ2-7	TGTGCCAGCAGCGTCAGTAGCCTCGGCGAGCAGTACTTC	CASSVSSLGEQYF
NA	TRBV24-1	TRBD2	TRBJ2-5	TGTGCCACCAGTGACCCTAGAGCGGGGGGGCAAGAGACCCAGTACTTC	CATSDPRAGGQETQYF
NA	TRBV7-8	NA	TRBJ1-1	TGTGCCAGCAACGAGGGAACTGAAGCTTTCTTT	CASNEGTEAFF
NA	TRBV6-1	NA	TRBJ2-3	TGTGCCAGCAGTCCTACTACACGAGATACGCAGTATTTT	CASSPTTRDTQYF
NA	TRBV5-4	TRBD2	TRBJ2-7	TGTGCCAGCAGCAGCCCGGGACTAGCTATCTCCTACGAGCAGTACTTC	CASSSPGLAISYEQYF
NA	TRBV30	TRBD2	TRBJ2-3	TGTGCCTTCACCTCAGACGGGACTATGAGGACAGATACGCAGTATTTT	CAFTSDGTMRTDTQYF
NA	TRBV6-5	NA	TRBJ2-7	TGTGCCAGCGGAGCAGCGGGCGGGTCCTACGAGCAGTACTTC	CASGAAGGSYEQYF
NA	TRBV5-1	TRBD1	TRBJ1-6	TGCGCCAGCAGCTCGGGACAGGGGCGGAATTCACCCCTCCACTTT	CASSSGQGRNSPLHF
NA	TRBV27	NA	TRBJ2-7	TGTGCCAGCAGTTTAAGGTCGGAGTACGAGCAGTACTTC	CASSLRSEYEQYF
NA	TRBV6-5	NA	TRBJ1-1	TGTGCCAGCAGTCAGGGGAGGAACACTGAAGCTTTCTTT	CASSQGRNTEAFF
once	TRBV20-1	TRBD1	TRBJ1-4	TGCAGTGCTAGTTCCGGACAGGGATTTGCAACTAATGAAAAACTGTTTTTT	CSASSGQGFATNEKLFF
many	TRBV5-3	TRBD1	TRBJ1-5	TGTGCCAGAAGCCCCGGGACAGCCAATCAGCCCCAGCATTTT	CARSPGTANQPQHF
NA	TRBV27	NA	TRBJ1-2	TGTGCCAGTGGACCGGGCCGGGGTTTCTATGGCTACACCTTC	CASGPGRGFYGYTF
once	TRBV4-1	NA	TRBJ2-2	TGCGCCAGCAGCCACCCACCCCCAGGGGTCGAGAACACCGGGGAGCTGTTTTTT	CASSHPPPGVENTGELFF
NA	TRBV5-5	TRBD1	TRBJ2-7	TGTGCCAGCAGCACCGGGACAGGGGTTGAGCAGTACTTC	CASSTGTGVEQYF
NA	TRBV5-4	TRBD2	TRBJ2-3	TGTGCCAGCAGCTCGGCTCTTAGGACTAGCGGGAGAACAGATACGCAGTATTTT	CASSSALRTSGRTDTQYF
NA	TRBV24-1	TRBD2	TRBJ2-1	TGTGCCACCAGTGAGGGCGGGGCTAGCGGGAGCTACAATGAGCAGTTCTTC	CATSEGGASGSYNEQFF
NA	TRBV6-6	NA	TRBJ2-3	TGTGCCAGCAGTTACTCGACACGGAGCACAGATACGCAGTATTTT	CASSYSTRSTDTQYF
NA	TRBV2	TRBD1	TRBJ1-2	TGTGCCAGGCGGGAGGGGGCGTACTATGGCTACACCTTC	CARREGAYYGYTF
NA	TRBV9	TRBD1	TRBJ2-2	TGTGCCAGCAGCCCCAGCGGGACAGGGGGAGTCACCGGGGAGCTGTTTTTT	CASSPSGTGGVTGELFF
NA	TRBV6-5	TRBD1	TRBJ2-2	TGTGCCAGCAGCCCGGGACAGGGGAACCCCGGGGAGCTGTTTTTT	CASSPGQGNPGELFF
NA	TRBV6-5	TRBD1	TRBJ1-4	TGTGCCAGCAGATCGACAGGGGTGGGGAAACTGTTTTTT	CASRSTGVGKLFF
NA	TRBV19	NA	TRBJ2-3	TGTGCCAGTAGTCCAGATTTCGCAGATACGCAGTATTTT	CASSPDFADTQYF
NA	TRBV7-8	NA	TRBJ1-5	TGTGCCAGCAGCTTAGTCCAAGCTCAGCCCCAGCATTTT	CASSLVQAQPQHF
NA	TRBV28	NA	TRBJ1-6	TGTGCCAGCAGTTTAGGACTCACATATAATTCACCCCTCCACTTT	CASSLGLTYNSPLHF